These 4 T cell receptor beta chains share one sample of origin, sequenced in a study of monozygotic twins with inflammatory bowel disease. TCRdb derives one entry per CDR3 protein from the 5' RACE reads, leaving out DNA. This table lists roughly 150,000 distinct CDR3 sequences. The sequenced sample was blood. These receptors all stem from a human donor with ulcerative colitis or Crohn's disease, or a healthy co-twin of an affected twin (not recorded which).

This chain joins TRBV7-2 and TRBJ2-7; the TCRdb call, TRBD2, lacks DNA for checking. This CDR3 spans 15 amino acids. Germline V gene lookup returns CDR1 SGHTA and CDR2 FQGNSA. The chain's CDR3 is CASSRATIARGEQYF.

V and J are TRBV20-1 and TRBJ2-3; with no DNA, the TCRdb D assignment of TRBD1 cannot be verified. Germline V gene data show CDR1 as DFQATT and CDR2 as SNEGSKA (reference sequence). This CDR3 has 16 amino acids. CDR3 protein: CSARILQGAWTDTQYF.

This rearrangement joins TRBV5-1 to TRBJ2-7; there is no DNA to check the TCRdb D call of TRBD1. The CDR3 spans 15 residues. Germline V gene data show CDR1 as SGHRS and CDR2 as YFSETQ. The chain's CDR3 is CASSLAGTGFYEQYF.

This chain joins TRBV11-2 and TRBJ2-4. The CDR3 covers 14 residues. Germline V gene lookup returns CDR1 SGHAT and CDR2 FQNNGV. The CDR3 sequence: CASSSQDRRNIQYF.